The next 28 T cell receptor beta chains were all read from a single sample in a study of CD8 T cells in Susac syndrome. Reverse transcription of roughly 0.45 to 1 ug RNA used random hexamers. A single record per CDR3 protein comes from TCRdb applying MiXCR to the immunoSEQ multiplex PCR reads. The table shows 140,000 or so distinct CDR3 sequences, with about 95% occurring only once. The sequenced sample was CD4+ T cells from PBMCs. These receptors originate from a human donor with multiple sclerosis.

The gene calls are TRBV12-3 or TRBV12-4 and TRBJ1-1; TRBD1 might be the D (6 bases). The V and J ends lost 7 bases and 5 bases respectively, with 20 bases between them. The CDR3 has 15 amino acids. CDR3 DNA sequence: TGTGCCAGCATGTACTTTTTGGCGGGGGCGACTGAAGCTTTCTTT. It yields the protein CASMYFLAGATEAFF.

The chain joins TRBV20-1 to TRBJ1-2; a possible D gene is TRBD1 (5 bases). Germline values: CDR1 DFQATT, CDR2 SNEGSKA (reference sequence). This CDR3 comprises 14 residues. The V and J ends lost 7 bases and 1 base respectively, with 16 bases between them. CDR3 sequence reads: CSVGGGNFNYGYTF. The CDR3 DNA reads as TGCAGTGTAGGTGGGGGAAACTTTAACTATGGCTACACCTTC.

The V call is TRBV29-1, the J call TRBJ2-7, with 9 bases identical to TRBD1. The J segment lost 2 bases and the V segment lost 7 bases, leaving 6 bases of the junction unmatched. This CDR3 is built from 13 residues. Germline V CDR1 and CDR2: SQVTM, ANQGSEA. CDR3 region: CSAGQGPTYEQYF. The CDR3, as DNA: TGCAGCGCCGGACAGGGGCCGACCTACGAGCAGTACTTC.

The chain couples TRBV20-1 to TRBJ1-1; possible D gene TRBD1, 5 bases. CDR1 is DFQATT, CDR2 SNEGSKA, per germline (reference sequence). This CDR3 has 10 amino acids. Trimming shortened V by 6 bases and J by 12 bases, and 14 bases separated the two germline ends. As DNA, the CDR3 is TGCAGTGCCACTTACAGGCGGTCTTTCTTT. Protein product: CSATYRRSFF.

CDR3: CASSSRTDAYEQYF. DNA for the CDR3: TGCGCCAGCAGCTCACGGACGGATGCCTACGAGCAGTACTTC. The chain combines TRBV5-1 with TRBJ2-7; unclear D gene. The germline gives CDR1 SGHRS, CDR2 YFSETQ. V lost 3 bases and J 2 bases, leaving 12 bases between the germline ends. This CDR3 spans 14 amino acids. Complete variable domain (other parts from reference TRBV5-1 and TRBJ2-7): KAGVTQTPRYLIKTRGQQVTLSCSPISGHRSVSWYQQTPGQGLQFLFEYFSETQRNKGNFPGRFSGRQFSNSRSEMNVSTLELGDSALYLCASSSRTDAYEQYFGPGTRLTVT.

The V and J genes are TRBV30 and TRBJ2-7; D call uncertain. The V gene lost 2 bases and the J gene lost 4 bases, with 12 bases spanning the gap. The germline V gene encodes CDR1 GTSNPN and CDR2 SVGIG (reference sequence). This CDR3 has 13 amino acids. The CDR3 DNA is TGTGCCTGGAGTTTGGGAACTCATTACGAGCAGTACTTC. It is translated as CAWSLGTHYEQYF.

The J gene is TRBJ1-5, the V gene TRBV12-3 or TRBV12-4; D ambiguous. Trimming stripped 0 bases from V and 5 bases from J, with 5 bases between. CDR3 length: 13 amino acids. Here the CDR3 DNA reads TGTGCCAGCAGTTTAGCGGAATATCAGCCCCAGCATTTT. This codes for CASSLAEYQPQHF.

The chain combines TRBV3-1 with TRBJ2-5; D might be TRBD1 or TRBD2, each matching 5 bases. Germline-derived CDR1 and CDR2 are LGHDT and YNNKEL (reference sequence). V lost 2 bases and J 4 bases, leaving 17 bases between the germline ends. The CDR3 length is 16 residues. CDR3 region: CASSQWLGVGGETQYF. DNA of the CDR3: TGTGCCAGCAGCCAATGGTTAGGGGTTGGAGGAGAGACCCAGTACTTC.

V is TRBV12-3 or TRBV12-4 and J is TRBJ1-1, with TRBD1 identical over 10 bases. Trimming cost V 5 bases and J 0 bases; bases outside gene matches: 6. The CDR3 is made up of 16 amino acids. CDR3 residues: CASSSGQGDMNTEAFF. CDR3 bases: TGTGCCAGCAGTAGCGGACAGGGGGACATGAACACTGAAGCTTTCTTT.

The rearrangement uses TRBV12-3 or TRBV12-4 and TRBJ2-1; D possibly uses TRBD1 or TRBD2 (5 bases each). Trimming stripped 3 bases from V and 0 bases from J, with 9 bases between. The CDR3 length is 15 residues. The CDR3 here is CASSLWGSSYNEQFF. CDR3 DNA sequence: TGTGCCAGCAGTTTGTGGGGGAGCTCCTACAATGAGCAGTTCTTC.

The chain joins TRBV12-3 or TRBV12-4 to TRBJ2-7, with unresolved D. CDR3 length equals 11 residues. Trimming removed 3 bases at V and 9 bases at J, with 9 bases between. In DNA form, the CDR3 reads TGTGCCAGCAGTTTGGCTTTGGGGCAGTACTTC. It codes for CASSLALGQYF.

The chain combines TRBV9 with TRBJ1-2, with 10 bases identical to TRBD1. Germline CDR1 reads SGDLS; CDR2 reads YYNGEE. V lost 2 bases, J lost 4 bases, and 11 bases stayed unmatched. The CDR3 contains 17 residues. CDR3 protein: CASSVSPGTGDSYGYTF. The CDR3 DNA reads TGTGCCAGCAGCGTGTCCCCCGGGACAGGGGACTCCTATGGCTACACCTTC.

The chain recombines TRBV25-1 with TRBJ1-6; D might be TRBD1 (6 bases). CDR3 length: 14 residues. Germline CDR1 and CDR2: MGHDK and SYGVNS. The V end lost 9 bases, the J end lost 10 bases, and 19 bases lay between the germline ends. In DNA, the CDR3 is TGTGCCAGTACAGGGCTGGGATCGAAATCACCCCTCCACTTT. It is translated as CASTGLGSKSPLHF.

The V call is TRBV5-1, the J call TRBJ2-3; D is unresolved. The length of the CDR3 is 15 residues. Germline V lookup: CDR1 SGHRS, CDR2 YFSETQ. V lost 0 bases to trimming and J lost 2 bases, with 10 bases between them. This CDR3 is CASSLAIGNTDTQYF. CDR3 bases: TGCGCCAGCAGCTTGGCCATTGGAAACACAGATACGCAGTATTTT.

The chain couples TRBV7-3 to TRBJ2-5; TRBD2 is a possible D gene (6 bases). The CDR3 runs 14 residues. V was pared by 2 bases and J by 6 bases, with 13 bases between. Germline CDR1 reads SGHTA; CDR2 reads FQGTGA. The CDR3 sequence is CASSLSEGRQTQYF. CDR3 DNA sequence: TGTGCCAGCAGCTTATCGGAGGGGAGGCAGACCCAGTACTTC.

The rearrangement uses TRBV5-4 and TRBJ2-1, with TRBD2 identical over 13 bases. CDR3 length: 19 amino acids. Germline lookup yields CDR1 SGHNT and CDR2 YYREEE (reference sequence). V lost 4 bases to trimming and J lost 5 bases; unmatched junction nucleotides: 15. The CDR3 DNA reads TGTGCCAGCAGCACCTACATCACTAGCGGGAGGGCCGCCGACAATGAGCAGTTCTTC. Translation: CASSTYITSGRAADNEQFF.

The chain carries TRBV19 and TRBJ1-2, with 7 bases that match TRBD1. Germline CDR1 is LNHDA and CDR2 is SQIVND (reference sequence). Trimming took 5 bases from V and 6 from J; bases not matched to a gene: 6. The CDR3 runs 13 residues. The CDR3 region has the DNA TGTGCCAGTAGTGACAGGGCGGCACATGGCTACACCTTC. Its translation is CASSDRAAHGYTF.

CDR3 sequence (DNA): TGTGCCAGCAGCGTCGCGGGGTCCACCGGGGAGCTGTTTTTT. As protein: CASSVAGSTGELFF. The chain is built from TRBV9 and TRBJ2-2; the D gene is possibly TRBD2 (6 bases). CDR1 and CDR2 from the germline V gene are SGDLS and YYNGEE. The CDR3 length is 14 residues. The germline V and J ends were trimmed by 2 bases and 4 bases, with 9 bases remaining between them.

J is TRBJ1-1 and V is TRBV30; TRBD1 matches 10 bases. Germline CDR1 and CDR2: GTSNPN and SVGIG (reference sequence). The CDR3 covers 16 residues. The J segment lost 5 bases and the V segment lost 5 bases, leaving 14 bases of the junction unmatched. The CDR3 region is CAWGDPGQGSGTEAFF. As DNA, the CDR3 is TGTGCCTGGGGAGATCCGGGACAGGGGAGCGGGACTGAAGCTTTCTTT.

This clonotype is a singleton in its sample. The chain has TRBV6-2 or TRBV6-3 and TRBJ2-2; 11 positions match TRBD1. The germline V gene encodes CDR1 MNHEY and CDR2 SVGEGT. The CDR3 covers 15 residues. V lost 4 bases to trimming and J lost 3 bases; unmatched junction nucleotides: 1. This chain's CDR3 is CASSSGQGDTGELFF. The CDR3 region has the DNA TGTGCCAGCAGTTCGGGACAGGGGGACACCGGGGAGCTGTTTTTT.

V usage is TRBV3-1 and J usage is TRBJ1-4; TRBD1 matches at 7 bases. The CDR3 has 14 residues. V lost 7 bases to trimming and J lost 1 base; unmatched junction nucleotides: 3. CDR1 is LGHDT, CDR2 YNNKEL, per germline (reference sequence). CDR3 nucleotides: TGTGCCAGCACCAACAGGGGAACTAATGAAAAACTGTTTTTT. This codes for CASTNRGTNEKLFF.

This chain uses TRBV20-1 with TRBJ1-5; 9 bases fit TRBD1. The trim removed 6 bases at V and 7 bases at J, leaving 7 bases unmatched. The CDR3 is 13 amino acids. The germline gives CDR1 DFQATT, CDR2 SNEGSKA (reference sequence). CDR3 loop: CSAVDRGVQPQHF. CDR3 in DNA: TGCAGTGCGGTGGACAGGGGAGTCCAGCCCCAGCATTTT.

This chain connects TRBV4-1 to TRBJ2-7, with 8 bases that match TRBD1. V shed 2 bases and J 0 bases; nucleotides not matched to a gene: 18. From germline, CDR1 is MGHRA and CDR2 YSYEKL. The length of the CDR3 is 20 residues. CDR3 in DNA: TGCGCCAGCAGCCAATTTTACGTGCAGGGGGCTAGCAAGAGCTCCTACGAGCAGTACTTC. Translation gives CASSQFYVQGASKSSYEQYF.

V gene TRBV29-1 combines with J gene TRBJ1-1, with no clear D. CDR3 length: 11 amino acids. V was clipped by 5 bases and J by 4 bases, with 8 bases between them. CDR1 is SQVTM and CDR2 is ANQGSEA in the germline V gene. Here the CDR3 reads CSVSRGTEAFF. Here the CDR3 DNA reads TGCAGCGTTAGTAGAGGCACTGAAGCTTTCTTT.

The chain couples TRBV7-2 to TRBJ2-1; 12 bases fit TRBD2. Per germline, CDR1 SGHTA and CDR2 FQGNSA. V was clipped by 7 bases and J by 1 base; unmatched bases: 11. CDR3 length: 18 amino acids. The CDR3 DNA reads as TGTGCCAGCACCAGACTAGCGGGAGTAGGAGTTTCCTACAATGAGCAGTTCTTC. Amino acids: CASTRLAGVGVSYNEQFF.

The chain recombines TRBV5-1 with TRBJ2-5; D is unresolved. Looked up from germline, CDR1 is SGHRS and CDR2 is YFSETQ. The CDR3 has 14 residues. V was shortened by 1 base and J by 1 base, with 8 bases between the two germline ends. CDR3 DNA: TGCGCCAGCAGCTTGTCAACGAGCCAAGAGACCCAGTACTTC. Residues: CASSLSTSQETQYF.

The chain uses TRBV28 and TRBJ1-5, with TRBD1 identical over 9 bases. The CDR3 length is 16 residues. V was clipped by 4 bases and J by 5 bases; unmatched bases: 9. From germline, CDR1 is MDHEN and CDR2 SYDVKM. CDR3: CASSSTGGLLDQPQHF. The CDR3 coding sequence is TGTGCCAGCAGTTCCACAGGGGGCCTATTGGATCAGCCCCAGCATTTT.

The chain combines TRBV27 with TRBJ1-2, with D uncertain. V dropped 0 bases and J dropped 7 bases, with 6 bases sitting between them. This CDR3 spans 12 amino acids. Germline V gene lookup returns CDR1 MNHEY and CDR2 SMNVEV (reference sequence). The CDR3 loop is CASSLSGGGYTF. The CDR3 bases are TGTGCCAGCAGTTTATCGGGCGGTGGCTACACCTTC.